Listed below are T cell receptor beta chains from one sample, sequenced in a study of blood T cells in healthy people across ages. One entry per CDR3 protein, called by TCRdb with MiXCR from the 5' RACE reads. The sample lists around 2 million distinct CDR3 sequences, 35% to 50% occurring once. Input material: blood. The receptors originated from a human donor in good health. CDR3s include the opening cysteine and the closing phenylalanine or tryptophan. Clone sizes are given selectively: once, few, many, or a class where the clone is expanded.

j_call v_call clone_size cdr3_aa
TRBJ2-1 TRBV5-5 - CASFGVNEQFF
TRBJ1-6 TRBV7-2 - CASSLGLSLRSPLHF
- TRBV12-3/TRBV12-4 few CASGIRQAHYEQYF
TRBJ2-5 TRBV29-1 - CSVGSGGETQYF
TRBJ1-1 TRBV20-1 - CSALTPAAFF
TRBJ2-7 TRBV29-1 few CSAGRGEEQYF
TRBJ1-6 TRBV6-6 - CASSYSKEAWNSPLHF
TRBJ2-7 TRBV20-1 - CSARSRDRDLLEQYF
TRBJ1-2 TRBV3-1 - CASSQVGTGVGYGYTF
TRBJ2-2 TRBV4-3 few CASSQRGLRYTGELFF
TRBJ1-1 TRBV12-3/TRBV12-4 - CASSLTGGVGAFF
TRBJ2-7 TRBV28 - CAILGDRPYEQYF
TRBJ1-2 TRBV6-5 few CASSPNPGQGNYGYTF
TRBJ1-5 TRBV13 - CASSPHRGTGAGNQPQHF
TRBJ2-3 TRBV9 once CASSAQGQGVGDTQYF
TRBJ2-7 TRBV5-1 many CASSIDSFYEQYF
TRBJ2-5 TRBV12-3/TRBV12-4 few CASSWLKETQYF
TRBJ1-1 TRBV7-3 - CASSLIAGYEAFF
TRBJ2-3 TRBV4-1 - CASSDVAGRTDTRYF
TRBJ2-1 TRBV15 - CATSTDYLYNEQFF
TRBJ2-1 TRBV14 - CASSPPGTVGQFF
TRBJ2-5 TRBV4-3 - CASSQELAGAPTQYF
TRBJ1-2 TRBV7-6 - CASSAGQAMVGYGYTF
TRBJ2-1 TRBV5-1 many CASSLRGGANEQFF
TRBJ2-5 TRBV12-3/TRBV12-4 - CASSLGRVAQETQYF
TRBJ1-2 TRBV12-3/TRBV12-4 - CASRARVYGYTF
- TRBV2 - CASSSDRGRDEQYF
TRBJ2-3 TRBV18 few CASSQEGGTDTQYF
TRBJ2-1 TRBV5-1 few CATSTSGGGYNEQFF
TRBJ1-1 TRBV3-1 - CASSQRGRDTEAFF
TRBJ2-7 TRBV12-3/TRBV12-4 - CASRIDSVRGREQYF
TRBJ1-1 TRBV12-3/TRBV12-4 few CAISTRGAFF
TRBJ1-2 TRBV27 few CASSLAAGGPNYGYTF
TRBJ2-1 TRBV4-1 many CASSQVDTRALGNEQFF
TRBJ2-4 TRBV20-1 - CSAREYSIQYF
TRBJ2-3 TRBV9 few CASTPGGGNTDTQYF
TRBJ2-3 TRBV28 - CASSFRGVTNTQYF
TRBJ2-7 TRBV20-1 few CSAGPPGKTYEQYF
TRBJ1-2 TRBV12-3/TRBV12-4 - CASRGRGLGYTF
TRBJ2-3 TRBV9 - CASSVAGNEFTDTQYF
TRBJ2-3 TRBV29-1 few CSVGRDSSTDTQYF
- TRBV3-1 - CASSQDPRSLKTQYF
TRBJ1-2 TRBV29-1 - CSVEDLQGNYGYTF
TRBJ2-7 TRBV6-1 few CASSDYRGSLEQYF
TRBJ2-4 TRBV7-9 - CASTKQEGIENIQYF
TRBJ1-1 TRBV7-9 few CASSFLPLGGHEAFF
TRBJ2-1 TRBV11-2 - CASGYSEQFF
TRBJ1-6 TRBV9 - CASSPFWDSGSPLHF
TRBJ1-2 TRBV7-9 few CASSLEGADGYTF
TRBJ2-7 TRBV6-1 - CASRHDGAYEQYF
TRBJ2-7 TRBV7-6 - CASSLEEGASYEQYF
TRBJ2-5 TRBV20-1 - CSASRRGQYF
TRBJ2-5 TRBV5-1 - CASSWTGPTSAGETQYF
TRBJ1-1 TRBV15 - CGTSRDRVNTEAFF
TRBJ2-1 TRBV7-3 - CASSSRLAGICNEQFF
- TRBV5-1 few CASSFRQGEQYF
TRBJ2-7 TRBV21-1 few CASSKPAGKVVYEQYF
TRBJ2-3 TRBV6-4 - CASSTGAGDTQYF
TRBJ2-2 TRBV7-6 few CASSFRLAGGPGELFF